The rows below give T cell receptor beta chains drawn from one sample of a study of molecular identifiers for immune sequencing clone quantification. TCRdb analysed the PCR reads with MiXCR anew, one entry per CDR3 protein. The sample holds more than 300,000 distinct CDR3 sequences, 20% to 25% seen once. Sequenced: naive CD8+ T cells from blood, with Jurkat cell RNA spiked in. The receptors were sampled from a human donor in good health. Some libraries in this study had Jurkat cell RNA spiked in. Both conserved end residues are part of each CDR3. D genes are given only for firm matches. Clone size is shown for a subset of rows, as once, few, many or a class of expanded clone.

abundance: many; d_gene: NA; v_gene: TRBV24-1; j_gene: TRBJ2-2; CDR3nt: TGTGCCACCAGCGCCCTACGCACCGGGGAGCTGTTTTTT; CDR3aa: CATSALRTGELFF
abundance: many; d_gene: NA; v_gene: TRBV6-5; j_gene: TRBJ2-7; CDR3nt: TGTGCCAGCAGTTACGGGATAACCTACGAGCAGTACTTC; CDR3aa: CASSYGITYEQYF
abundance: NA; d_gene: NA; v_gene: TRBV6-5; j_gene: TRBJ2-7; CDR3nt: TGTGCCAGCGGTTACCGGGGGAGCTACGAGCAGTACTTC; CDR3aa: CASGYRGSYEQYF
abundance: few; d_gene: NA; v_gene: TRBV12-5; j_gene: TRBJ2-7; CDR3nt: TGTGCTAGTGGCCCCCCCGGGACGGTAGCCTACGAGCAGTACTTC; CDR3aa: CASGPPGTVAYEQYF
abundance: many; d_gene: NA; v_gene: TRBV19; j_gene: TRBJ2-3; CDR3nt: TGTGCCAGTAGTATAATAGGAGCATCCACAGATACGCAGTATTTT; CDR3aa: CASSIIGASTDTQYF
abundance: NA; d_gene: TRBD2; v_gene: TRBV5-1; j_gene: TRBJ2-5; CDR3nt: TGCGCCAGCGGCTTGACTAGCGGGGGGCCAGAGACCCAGTACTTC; CDR3aa: CASGLTSGGPETQYF
abundance: NA; d_gene: NA; v_gene: TRBV15; j_gene: TRBJ1-5; CDR3nt: TGTGCCACCAGCAGGGGACCTTATCAGCCCCGGCATTTT; CDR3aa: CATSRGPYQPRHF
abundance: many; d_gene: NA; v_gene: TRBV27; j_gene: TRBJ2-5; CDR3nt: TGTGCCAGCAGCCCGATTAACCAAGAGACCCAGTACTTC; CDR3aa: CASSPINQETQYF
abundance: many; d_gene: NA; v_gene: TRBV4-1; j_gene: TRBJ2-6; CDR3nt: TGCGCCAGCAGCCTTACAGTCTCTGGGGCCAACGTCCTGACTTTC; CDR3aa: CASSLTVSGANVLTF
abundance: NA; d_gene: TRBD2; v_gene: TRBV2; j_gene: TRBJ2-3; CDR3nt: TGTGCCAGCGGCCTAGCGGACCTTAGCACAGATACGCAGTATTTT; CDR3aa: CASGLADLSTDTQYF
abundance: many; d_gene: NA; v_gene: TRBV20-1; j_gene: TRBJ1-2; CDR3nt: TGCAGTGCTCCCCCAGGGGCGAACTATGGCTACACCTTC; CDR3aa: CSAPPGANYGYTF
abundance: many; d_gene: NA; v_gene: TRBV12-3/TRBV12-4; j_gene: TRBJ2-3; CDR3nt: TGTGGGAGTAGCCTCGCGCCCCCAGATACGCAGTATTTT; CDR3aa: CGSSLAPPDTQYF
abundance: NA; d_gene: TRBD2; v_gene: TRBV19; j_gene: TRBJ2-7; CDR3nt: TGTGCCAGTAGTATACTACCAGCGGGGACCTACGAGCAGTACTTC; CDR3aa: CASSILPAGTYEQYF
abundance: few; d_gene: NA; v_gene: TRBV7-9; j_gene: TRBJ2-3; CDR3nt: TGTGCCAGCAGCTCCAAGACTCTAGATACGCAGTATTTT; CDR3aa: CASSSKTLDTQYF
abundance: many; d_gene: TRBD2; v_gene: TRBV27; j_gene: TRBJ2-7; CDR3nt: TGTGCCAGCAGTTTAAGCGGCGGGGGCTACGAGCAGTACTTC; CDR3aa: CASSLSGGGYEQYF
abundance: few; d_gene: NA; v_gene: TRBV15; j_gene: TRBJ2-2; CDR3nt: TGTGCCACTGTCGTGGGTGACGCGAACACCGGGGAGCTGTTTTTT; CDR3aa: CATVVGDANTGELFF
abundance: many; d_gene: TRBD2; v_gene: TRBV19; j_gene: TRBJ2-2; CDR3nt: TGTGCCAGTAGTCCCCGGACTAGCGGCACCGGGGAGCTGTTTTTT; CDR3aa: CASSPRTSGTGELFF
abundance: few; d_gene: TRBD2; v_gene: TRBV13; j_gene: TRBJ2-3; CDR3nt: TGTGCCAGCAGCTTAGGCCTAGCGGGGTACACAGATACGCAGTATTTT; CDR3aa: CASSLGLAGYTDTQYF
abundance: many; d_gene: TRBD1; v_gene: TRBV12-5; j_gene: TRBJ1-4; CDR3nt: TGTGCTAGTGGTTTGTTTACCGGGACAGAGAATGAAAAACTGTTTTTT; CDR3aa: CASGLFTGTENEKLFF
abundance: many; d_gene: NA; v_gene: TRBV5-1; j_gene: TRBJ2-7; CDR3nt: TGCGCCAGCGGAGGGGACACGTACTACGAGCAGTACTTC; CDR3aa: CASGGDTYYEQYF
abundance: many; d_gene: NA; v_gene: TRBV7-9; j_gene: TRBJ1-3; CDR3nt: TGTGCCAGCAGCCGCCAGCGGGAAGGGTCTGGAAACACCATATATTTT; CDR3aa: CASSRQREGSGNTIYF
abundance: many; d_gene: TRBD2; v_gene: TRBV6-5; j_gene: TRBJ2-7; CDR3nt: TGTGCCAGCAGTTACTCACTAGCGGGAGTGAACGAGCAGTACTTC; CDR3aa: CASSYSLAGVNEQYF
abundance: many; d_gene: NA; v_gene: TRBV12-3/TRBV12-4; j_gene: TRBJ1-2; CDR3nt: TGTGCCAGCGCTAAAGAGGGGGATCTAAGAGCCTACTATGGCTACACCTTC; CDR3aa: CASAKEGDLRAYYGYTF
abundance: NA; d_gene: TRBD1; v_gene: TRBV7-2; j_gene: TRBJ2-1; CDR3nt: TGTGCCAGCAGCCCAGACAGGGTTCACGATGAGCAGTTCTTC; CDR3aa: CASSPDRVHDEQFF
abundance: NA; d_gene: TRBD2; v_gene: TRBV6-2/TRBV6-3; j_gene: TRBJ2-3; CDR3nt: TGTGCCAGCAGTTATGGGATACTAGCGGGGGGGACAGATACGCAGTATTTT; CDR3aa: CASSYGILAGGTDTQYF
abundance: NA; d_gene: NA; v_gene: TRBV10-3; j_gene: TRBJ2-1; CDR3nt: TGTGCCAACAGTGATAAGCTCGGACTGAGCTCCTACAATGAGCAGTTCTTC; CDR3aa: CANSDKLGLSSYNEQFF
abundance: many; d_gene: TRBD1; v_gene: TRBV20-1; j_gene: TRBJ2-7; CDR3nt: TGCAGTGCTAGAGTTAGGGACAGCGCCTACGAGCAGTACTTC; CDR3aa: CSARVRDSAYEQYF
abundance: NA; d_gene: TRBD2; v_gene: TRBV4-1; j_gene: TRBJ2-2; CDR3nt: TGCGCCAGCAGCCTACCCGGGACTAGCGAAATTTCGAACACCGGGGAGCTGTCTTTT; CDR3aa: CASSLPGTSEISNTGELSF
abundance: few; d_gene: NA; v_gene: TRBV13; j_gene: TRBJ2-2; CDR3nt: TGTGCCAGCAGCTTACAAATTGAGGGGGAGCTGTTTTTT; CDR3aa: CASSLQIEGELFF
abundance: many; d_gene: NA; v_gene: TRBV27; j_gene: TRBJ2-7; CDR3nt: TGTGCCAGCAGTTTGTTAGCGGAGAGATACGAGCAGTACTTC; CDR3aa: CASSLLAERYEQYF
abundance: few; d_gene: NA; v_gene: TRBV7-9; j_gene: TRBJ1-2; CDR3nt: TGTGCCAGCAGCTTAGCAGGGTCGGCGTCTAACTATGGCTACACCTTC; CDR3aa: CASSLAGSASNYGYTF
abundance: many; d_gene: TRBD1; v_gene: TRBV12-3/TRBV12-4; j_gene: TRBJ2-7; CDR3nt: TGTGCCAGCAGCCAATCCCCAAGCGTTGGACAGGGATGGGAGCAGTACTTC; CDR3aa: CASSQSPSVGQGWEQYF